A single sample gave rise to the 5 T cell receptor beta chains below, sequenced in a study of shared clonotypes between healthy human individuals. Assay: immunoSEQ multiplex PCR; the TCRdb copy retains only in-frame clones and omits some. This repertoire shows 2 million or so clones, over 85% found once; its top ten account for under 0.15%. The specimen was naive CD4+ T cells sorted from blood. Subset given: CD45RA+ positively selected. These receptors were collected from a man between 18 and 35 years old in good health.

This chain links TRBV18 with TRBJ2-7; 7 nucleotides match TRBD2. Germline CDR1 reads KGHSH; CDR2 reads LQKENI. This CDR3 has 16 residues. Trimming cost V 2 bases and J 0 bases; bases outside gene matches: 7. DNA for the CDR3: TGTGCCAGCTCACCAATAGGGACTATGAGCTCCTACGAGCAGTACTTC. Encoded protein: CASSPIGTMSSYEQYF.

The chain couples TRBV5-4 to TRBJ2-5, with 10 bases matching TRBD2. Germline loops: CDR1 SGHNT, CDR2 YYREEE (reference sequence). The CDR3 consists of 16 residues. The V segment lost 5 bases and the J segment 7 bases; nucleotides outside the gene matches: 14. In DNA form, the CDR3 reads TGTGCCAGCAGAACCTCTAGCGGGAGCCCCCCAGGGACCCAGTACTTC. It specifies CASRTSSGSPPGTQYF. The variable domain in full, completed from reference TRBV5-4 and TRBJ2-5, reads ETGVTQSPTHLIKTRGQQVTLRCSSQSGHNTVSWYQQALGQGPQFIFQYYREEENGRGNFPPRFSGLQFPNYSSELNVNALELDDSALYLCASRTSSGSPPGTQYFGPGTRLLVL.

The chain carries TRBV27 and TRBJ1-2, with D perhaps matching TRBD1 (6 bases). Trimming stripped 6 bases from V and 4 bases from J, with 18 bases between. The CDR3 has 15 residues. Germline-derived CDR1 and CDR2 are MNHEY and SMNVEV (reference sequence). The CDR3 is CASRPGTGGGYGYTF. Written as DNA, the CDR3 is TGTGCCAGCAGGCCAGGGACGGGGGGCGGCTATGGCTACACCTTC.

The chain has TRBV7-2 and TRBJ1-2; 8 nucleotides align to TRBD1. V was pared by 5 bases and J by 4 bases, with 6 bases of the junction left unmatched. This CDR3 region has 14 residues. Germline V gene sequence: CDR1 SGHTA, CDR2 FQGNSA. Written as DNA, the CDR3 is TGTGCCAGCAGCCTGCAGGGGGCGAGCTATGGCTACACCTTC. As protein: CASSLQGASYGYTF.

This rearrangement joins TRBV6-4 to TRBJ2-3; 9 nucleotides match TRBD2. CDR1 is MRHNA and CDR2 is SNTAGT in the germline V gene. CDR3 length: 14 amino acids. V lost 0 bases and J lost 8; bases outside the gene matches: 3. The DNA for the CDR3 is TGTGCCAGCAGTGACTCGGCTAGCGGGACTACGCAGTATTTT. Residues: CASSDSASGTTQYF.